These 31 T cell receptor beta chains were sequenced from one sample in a study of T cell responses to AZD1222 COVID-19 vaccine. Profiled with immunoSEQ multiplex PCR; TCRdb holds only in-frame clones, not every one. The sample shows about 93,000 clones, over 70% of them seen only once. Sequences were derived from peripheral blood, sampled on day 0 of AZD1222 vaccination. The source of these receptors is an adult in good health.

The rearrangement joins TRBV11-2 to TRBJ2-7, with 8 positions matching TRBD1. After removal of 3 bases from V and 3 bases from J, the junction contained 7 bases not matched to a gene. The germline gives CDR1 SGHAT, CDR2 FQNNGV. The CDR3 contains 15 residues. CDR3 sequence: CASSFRTGLGYEQYF. The CDR3 nucleotides are TGTGCCAGCAGCTTTCGGACAGGGTTAGGCTACGAGCAGTACTTC.

J is TRBJ2-1 and V is TRBV29-1; D might be TRBD1 (6 bases). The CDR3 has 14 residues. V dropped 4 bases and J dropped 2 bases, with 12 bases sitting between them. CDR1 SQVTM and CDR2 ANQGSEA come from the germline V gene. CDR3 residues: CSVGSQGTYNEQFF. In DNA, the CDR3 is TGCAGCGTTGGCTCCCAGGGGACCTACAATGAGCAGTTCTTC.

The chain uses TRBV7-9 and TRBJ2-1; possible D gene TRBD2, 7 bases. V dropped 5 bases and J dropped 2 bases, with 22 bases sitting between them. Germline CDR1 and CDR2: SEHNR and FQNEAQ (reference sequence). The CDR3 totals 18 residues. CDR3 sequence: CASSTWGGAGRAYNEQFF. The CDR3 DNA sequence: TGTGCCAGCAGCACCTGGGGGGGCGCAGGGCGCGCCTACAATGAGCAGTTCTTC.

The chain combines TRBV4-1 with TRBJ1-2; D call uncertain. Trimming left V 3 bases short and J 4 bases short, with 12 bases between. The CDR3 spans 14 residues. Per the germline V gene, CDR1 is MGHRA and CDR2 is YSYEKL. CDR3 protein: CASSQGHGFYGYTF. CDR3 DNA sequence: TGCGCCAGCAGCCAGGGTCACGGATTCTATGGCTACACCTTC.

This sequence joins TRBV7-2 and TRBJ2-2, with a weak D call TRBD1 (6 bases). This CDR3 spans 14 amino acids. Trimming removed 8 bases at V and 7 bases at J, with 17 bases between. CDR1 and CDR2 from the germline V gene are SGHTA and FQGNSA. CDR3 protein: CASGSTGYGGELFF. The CDR3 region has the DNA TGTGCCAGCGGGTCAACAGGGTACGGCGGGGAGCTGTTTTTT.

The rearrangement joins TRBV20-1 to TRBJ1-1, with D unclear. The CDR3 spans 13 residues. V gave up 3 bases and J gave up 3 bases, with 11 bases separating them. From germline, CDR1 is DFQATT and CDR2 SNEGSKA (reference sequence). CDR3 DNA sequence: TGCAGTGCTAGTGTACAGAGAGACACTGAAGCTTTCTTT. This sequence encodes CSASVQRDTEAFF.

The gene calls are TRBV5-1 and TRBJ1-6; 8 bases agree with TRBD1. There are 14 residues in the CDR3. Per germline, CDR1 SGHRS and CDR2 YFSETQ. The junction had 4 bases not matched to a gene; V was cut back by 1 base and J by 10 bases. The CDR3, as DNA: TGCGCCAGCAGCTTGAACAGGGGGGAGTCACCCCTCCACTTT. Its protein is CASSLNRGESPLHF.

The chain employs TRBV3-1 (or the pseudogene TRBV3-2) and TRBJ2-3; D remains ambiguous. Germline V gives CDR1 LGHDT, CDR2 YNNKEL (reference sequence). This CDR3 has 16 amino acids. V gave up 0 bases and J gave up 3 bases, with 13 bases separating them. As DNA, the CDR3 is TGTGCCAGCAGCCAAGAGAGGTCCTCTGGAACAGATACGCAGTATTTT. It translates to CASSQERSSGTDTQYF.

The J gene is TRBJ1-2, the V gene TRBV14; D may be TRBD1 (6 bases). Germline loops: CDR1 SGHDN, CDR2 FVKESK. CDR3 length: 14 residues. The ends were cut back, 2 bases at V and 2 bases at J, with 9 bases in the middle. CDR3 region: CASSQPTGNYGYTF. CDR3 in DNA: TGTGCCAGCAGCCAACCTACAGGGAACTATGGCTACACCTTC.

The rearrangement joins TRBV5-4 to TRBJ2-7; unclear D gene. Trimming cost V 4 bases and J 0 bases, with 11 bases left between them. Germline-derived CDR1 and CDR2 are SGHNT and YYREEE (reference sequence). This CDR3 has 14 residues. The CDR3 region is CASSPTQSSYEQYF. The CDR3 nucleotides read TGTGCCAGCAGCCCCACGCAGAGCTCCTACGAGCAGTACTTC. The whole variable domain, filled in from reference TRBV5-4 and TRBJ2-7, reads ETGVTQSPTHLIKTRGQQVTLRCSSQSGHNTVSWYQQALGQGPQFIFQYYREEENGRGNFPPRFSGLQFPNYSSELNVNALELDDSALYLCASSPTQSSYEQYFGPGTRLTVT.

The V gene is TRBV7-9, the J gene TRBJ1-3; D not resolved. With 4 bases removed from V and 3 bases from J, the gap between germline ends came to 10 bases. Germline V lookup: CDR1 SEHNR, CDR2 FQNEAQ (reference sequence). CDR3 length: 14 amino acids. This chain's CDR3 is CASSSNVFGNTIYF. CDR3 coding DNA: TGTGCCAGCAGCTCCAATGTATTTGGAAACACCATATATTTT.

The chain uses TRBV28 and TRBJ1-2; possible D gene TRBD1, 6 bases. Trimming removed 5 bases from V and 4 bases from J, with 20 bases in between. The CDR3 loop spans 16 amino acids. CDR1 is MDHEN, CDR2 SYDVKM, per germline. The CDR3, as DNA: TGTGCCAGCAGTCCGACACAGGGACCTGGACGCTATGGCTACACCTTC. Protein: CASSPTQGPGRYGYTF.

This chain uses TRBV7-2 with TRBJ2-7, with D perhaps TRBD1 (6 bases). The CDR3 spans 12 residues. V lost 5 bases and J 4 bases, leaving 9 bases between the germline ends. CDR1 is SGHTA and CDR2 is FQGNSA in the germline V gene. CDR3 coding DNA: TGTGCCAGCAGCCGAACAGGGTACGAGCAGTACTTC. Amino acid sequence: CASSRTGYEQYF.

The V gene is TRBV11-3, the J gene TRBJ2-1, with a possible D match to TRBD2 (6 bases). With 4 bases removed from V and 6 bases from J, the gap between germline ends came to 10 bases. The germline V gene has CDR1 SGHNT and CDR2 YENEEA. The CDR3 is 13 amino acids. The CDR3 sequence: CASSSRDFNEQFF. The CDR3 DNA reads as TGTGCCAGCAGCTCAAGGGACTTCAATGAGCAGTTCTTC.

The gene calls are TRBV10-3 and TRBJ2-3; possibly TRBD2 for D (5 bases). CDR1 and CDR2 from the germline V gene are ENHRY and SYGVKD. The CDR3 extends over 11 amino acids. Trimming left V 9 bases short and J 5 bases short, with 9 bases between. The CDR3 nucleotides are TGTGCCATTAAGAGCGGAGATACGCAGTATTTT. Translation: CAIKSGDTQYF.

The J gene is TRBJ1-1, the V gene TRBV3-1 (or the pseudogene TRBV3-2), with D unresolved. V lost 4 bases and J lost 0, with 6 bases in between. Per the germline V gene, CDR1 is LGHDT and CDR2 is YNNKEL (reference sequence). This CDR3 has 13 residues. The CDR3 protein is CASSPSLNTEAFF. CDR3 nucleotide sequence: TGTGCCAGCAGCCCCTCATTGAACACTGAAGCTTTCTTT.

The V call is TRBV30, the J call TRBJ2-7; TRBD2 matches at 7 bases. V was pared by 2 bases and J by 12 bases, with 10 bases of the junction left unmatched. Germline V gene data show CDR1 as GTSNPN and CDR2 as SVGIG (reference sequence). This CDR3 is built from 12 residues. The CDR3 DNA follows: TGTGCCTGGAGTACGGGGGGAGGGGCTTCGTACTTC. It codes for CAWSTGGGASYF.

The CDR3 nucleotides read TGTGCCAGTAGCTCCCTTGAAGCTTTCTTT. Protein: CASSSLEAFF. The gene calls are TRBV19 and TRBJ1-1; no definite D call. Germline CDR1 is LNHDA and CDR2 is SQIVND (reference sequence). The V end lost 6 bases, the J end lost 7 bases, and 6 bases lay between the germline ends. This CDR3 has 10 amino acids.

V and J are TRBV10-3 and TRBJ1-1; TRBD1 might be the D (6 bases). With 3 bases removed from V and 3 bases from J, the gap between germline ends came to 17 bases. The CDR3 totals 16 residues. Looked up from germline, CDR1 is ENHRY and CDR2 is SYGVKD. The CDR3 reads CAISDPGGAGYTEAFF. In DNA, the CDR3 is TGTGCCATCAGTGACCCCGGGGGGGCAGGGTACACTGAAGCTTTCTTT.

This chain connects TRBV29-1 to TRBJ2-2, with 8 bases lining up with TRBD1. Trimming at V came to 4 bases and at J to 5 bases, leaving 6 bases not matched to a gene. The V gene's germline CDR1 is SQVTM and CDR2 ANQGSEA. The CDR3 runs 14 residues. The chain's CDR3 is CSVARTGTTGELFF. Written as DNA, the CDR3 is TGCAGCGTTGCAAGGACAGGGACGACCGGGGAGCTGTTTTTT.

This clone was seen a few times. The chain combines TRBV6-1 with TRBJ2-7; 7 nucleotides line up with TRBD1. Per germline, CDR1 MNHNS and CDR2 SASEGT. The CDR3 totals 15 residues. The ends lost 3 bases at V and 4 bases at J; junction bases unmatched: 9. DNA of the CDR3: TGTGCCAGCAGTGACCCCCAGGGGGTGAATTACGAGCAGTACTTC. Protein sequence: CASSDPQGVNYEQYF.

This clone was counted a single time. The CDR3 here is CASSYRTGLNSPLHF. The CDR3 bases are TGTGCCAGCAGTTACAGGACCGGCTTGAATTCACCCCTCCACTTT. This sequence joins TRBV6-5 and TRBJ1-6; D is unclear. V lost 2 bases to trimming and J lost 7 bases, with 12 bases between them. CDR1 and CDR2 (germline): MNHEY, SVGAGI. The CDR3 is 15 amino acids.

This clone was recorded a few times. The V gene is TRBV7-6, the J gene TRBJ2-3, with no clear D. The CDR3 length is 13 residues. Trimming took off 3 bases at V and 8 bases at J, with 12 bases between the two ends. Germline loops: CDR1 SGHVS, CDR2 FNYEAQ. In DNA form, the CDR3 reads TGTGCCAGCAGCTTTGGTAGCCCAAGTACGCAGTATTTT. It is translated as CASSFGSPSTQYF.

The rearrangement joins TRBV10-3 to TRBJ1-5; D is uncertain. V was pared by 3 bases and J by 4 bases, with 10 bases between. The germline gives CDR1 ENHRY, CDR2 SYGVKD. This CDR3 contains 14 residues. The chain's CDR3 is CAISERADNQPQHF. The CDR3, as DNA: TGTGCCATCAGTGAAAGGGCTGATAATCAGCCCCAGCATTTT.

V gene TRBV27 combines with J gene TRBJ1-6; unclear D gene. Germline-derived CDR1 and CDR2 are MNHEY and SMNVEV (reference sequence). This CDR3 is 13 amino acids long. Trimming pared 5 bases from V and 7 bases from J, leaving 9 bases between. The CDR3 nucleotides are TGTGCCAGCAGTCAGTCTTTGAATTCACCCCTCCACTTT. Its protein product is CASSQSLNSPLHF.

This chain uses TRBV6-5 with TRBJ1-2; D gene ambiguous. Germline V CDR1 and CDR2: MNHEY, SVGAGI. V shed 6 bases and J shed 8 bases, with 22 bases lying between them. There are 15 residues in the CDR3. CDR3 loop: CASREGSGLYGGYTF. The CDR3 coding sequence is TGTGCCAGCAGGGAGGGCTCAGGACTCTATGGGGGCTACACCTTC.

The genes are TRBV18 and TRBJ2-5; no definite D call. Per germline, CDR1 KGHSH and CDR2 LQKENI. Between the trimmed V and J ends, which lost 6 bases and 3 bases, there was a span of 5 bases. CDR3 length: 11 residues. The CDR3 region has the DNA TGTGCCAGCTCGTCAAAAGAGACCCAGTACTTC. It specifies CASSSKETQYF.

The chain joins TRBV5-4 to TRBJ1-1, with D possibly matching TRBD1 (5 bases). Trimming shortened V by 4 bases and J by 3 bases, and 16 bases separated the two germline ends. CDR1 is SGHNT, CDR2 YYREEE, per germline (reference sequence). The CDR3 length is 15 residues. The CDR3 reads CASSPTDTRHTEAFF. Written as DNA, the CDR3 is TGTGCCAGCAGCCCAACGGACACTAGGCACACTGAAGCTTTCTTT.

The chain combines TRBV19 with TRBJ1-1; 9 bases are shared with TRBD1. The CDR3 length is 15 residues. The V and J ends lost 3 bases and 5 bases, in that order; junction bases with no gene match: 7. The germline CDR1 and CDR2 sequences are LNHDA and SQIVND (reference sequence). Here the CDR3 DNA reads TGTGCCAGTAGTATCCCGGACAGGGGTAGAACTGAAGCTTTCTTT. Amino acid sequence: CASSIPDRGRTEAFF.

J is TRBJ1-1 and V is TRBV9, with D tentatively TRBD1 (6 bases). The CDR3 runs 15 residues. From germline, CDR1 is SGDLS and CDR2 YYNGEE. Between the trimmed V and J ends, which lost 2 bases and 1 base, there was a span of 12 bases. CDR3 in amino acids: CASSVGAKRNTEAFF. CDR3 nucleotide sequence: TGTGCCAGCAGCGTGGGGGCGAAGAGGAACACTGAAGCTTTCTTT.

The chain recombines TRBV29-1 with TRBJ2-1; tentative D call: TRBD2 (6 bases). V lost 1 base and J lost 7, with 20 bases in between. From germline, CDR1 is SQVTM and CDR2 ANQGSEA. The CDR3 loop spans 16 amino acids. CDR3 coding DNA: TGCAGCGTTGAAGGTGGAGTCGGGAGTAGTTTAAATGAGCAGTTCTTC. Protein sequence: CSVEGGVGSSLNEQFF.